The 3 T cell receptor beta chains presented below share a single source sample, sequenced in a study of human T cells and chemical hapten exposure. Via MiXCR, TCRdb re-called the RACE reads, giving one row per CDR3 protein. This table holds 300,000 to 450,000 distinct CDR3 sequences, roughly 5.3% found once. Noted time point: pre-sensitization, week 0. Indicated treatment: therapeutic diphenylcyclopropenone sensitization with weekly scalp DPC. The starting material was whole blood, obtained in connection with sensitization to the hapten diphenylcyclopropenone (DPC). The receptors come from a woman aged 45-59 years with alopecia areata. Some clones in this sample may be carry-over from other donors' samples.

The chain uses TRBV13 and TRBJ2-1, with D perhaps assigned TRBD1 or TRBD2 (6 bases each). The CDR3 consists of 13 residues. Germline V gene lookup returns CDR1 PRHDT and CDR2 FYEKMQ (reference sequence). V was pared by 8 bases and J by 3 bases, with 11 bases between. The CDR3 reads CASEGGLYNEQFF. The CDR3 region has the DNA TGTGCCAGCGAGGGGGGCCTCTACAATGAGCAGTTCTTC.

This clonotype has ten or more counts. V gene TRBV29-1 combines with J gene TRBJ2-3; TRBD1 agrees at 9 bases. The CDR3 covers 14 residues. The V gene's germline CDR1 is SQVTM and CDR2 ANQGSEA. V lost 5 bases, J lost 4 bases, and 7 bases stayed unmatched. The CDR3 spells CSVLTRTGADTQYF. The CDR3 DNA is TGCAGCGTTCTCACAAGGACAGGGGCAGATACGCAGTATTTT.

The chain links TRBV12-3 or TRBV12-4 to TRBJ1-1; a weak D match, TRBD1 (6 bases). V was shortened by 7 bases and J by 3 bases, with 15 bases between the two germline ends. The CDR3 totals 14 residues. The CDR3 loop reads CASTTSGTYTEAFF. CDR3 DNA: TGTGCCAGCACCACTTCCGGGACATACACTGAAGCTTTCTTT.